This T cell receptor beta chain was retrieved from a study of response to subunit inactivated influenza vaccine. Study findings and constraints: Authors suggested each seasonal influenza vaccination recruits few new T cells.

The CDR3 totals 12 residues. Per the germline V gene, CDR1 is SGDLS and CDR2 is YYNGEE. Trimming took off 7 bases at V and 3 bases at J, with 10 bases between the two ends. On this clonotype: The antigen remains undetermined.

TCRdb used MiXCR to reprocess the RT-PCR reads, holding one entry per CDR3 protein. The data contain about 180,000 distinct CDR3 sequences, about 11% of them singletons. The V and J genes are TRBV9 and TRBJ1-2; D is ambiguous. Sample: CD8+ T cells sorted from PBMCs, taken roughly 24 months after vaccination. This sequence originates from a man aged 50 to 69 who received an inactivated influenza vaccine. The CDR3 coding sequence is TGTGCCAGCTTAGGGTCCTACTATGGCTACACCTTC. Translated: CASLGSYYGYTF.